This TCR beta chain derives from a study of T cell responses to AZD1222 COVID-19 vaccine. Study-wide results and caveats: Reports say nearly half of spike-specific TCRs go after unmutated variant regions. Only 5 or 6 AZD1222 recipients were seropositive at baseline.

As concerns this clone: Antigen unknown.

The V gene's germline CDR1 is LNHDA and CDR2 SQIVND (reference sequence). The V end lost 3 bases, the J end lost 2 bases, and 20 bases lay between the germline ends. The length of the CDR3 is 18 residues. Second-dose schedules of about 4 or about 12 weeks were combined. Profiling relied on immunoSEQ multiplex PCR, and the TCRdb table lists in-frame clones only, not all of them. Of 86,000 or so clones listed, 90% to 95% are singletons. Sample: peripheral blood, taken 28 days after the second AZD1222 dose. V gene TRBV19 combines with J gene TRBJ1-5, with D hard to call. The TCR comes from an adult who received the AZD1222 COVID-19 vaccine. The DNA for the CDR3 is TGTGCCAGTAGTATTGGCGGATTCTTGGGGAAGGGCAATCAGCCCCAGCATTTT. Amino acid sequence: CASSIGGFLGKGNQPQHF.